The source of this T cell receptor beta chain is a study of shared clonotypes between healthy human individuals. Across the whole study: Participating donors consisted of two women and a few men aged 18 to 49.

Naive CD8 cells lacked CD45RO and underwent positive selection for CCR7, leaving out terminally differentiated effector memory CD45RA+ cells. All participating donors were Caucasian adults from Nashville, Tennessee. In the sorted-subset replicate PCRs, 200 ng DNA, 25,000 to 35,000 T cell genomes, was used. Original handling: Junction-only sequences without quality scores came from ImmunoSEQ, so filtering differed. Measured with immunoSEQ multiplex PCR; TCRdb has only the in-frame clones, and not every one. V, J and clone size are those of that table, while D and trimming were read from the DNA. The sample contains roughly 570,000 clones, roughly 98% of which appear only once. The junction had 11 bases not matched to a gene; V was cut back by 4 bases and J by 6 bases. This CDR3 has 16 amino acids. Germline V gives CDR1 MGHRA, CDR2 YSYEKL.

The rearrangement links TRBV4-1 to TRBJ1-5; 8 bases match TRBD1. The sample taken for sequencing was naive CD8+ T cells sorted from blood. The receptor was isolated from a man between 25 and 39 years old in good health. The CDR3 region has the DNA TGCGCCAGCAGCCCCCGCCAGGGGCAGGGGGCTCAGCCCCAGCATTTT. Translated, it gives CASSPRQGQGAQPQHF.